This T cell receptor beta chain was identified in a study of cytomegalovirus exposure and HLA in healthy donors. At the level of the study: The 110 or so validation repertoires, a later analysis reported, used the same platform as the approximately 670 first-cohort repertoires.

General study points: Testing in vitro showed three CMV-associated chains specific for CMV antigens.

Concerning this clone: Its target is not known.

Assay used: immunoSEQ multiplex PCR; TCRdb lists only in-frame clones, some missing. This table holds about 350,000 clones, roughly 90% found once. This CDR3 contains 14 residues. V was cut by 1 base and J by 7 bases, with 13 bases left in between. Germline assignment: CDR1 LGHNA and CDR2 YSLEER. V is TRBV4-3 and J is TRBJ1-1; no definite D call. The TCR was taken from a woman in her 30s in good health and CMV-seropositive. Sequenced material: PBMCs. The CDR3 region has the DNA TGCGCCAGCAGCCAAGGTTCCAGGCCCGATGAAGCTTTCTTT. As protein: CASSQGSRPDEAFF.